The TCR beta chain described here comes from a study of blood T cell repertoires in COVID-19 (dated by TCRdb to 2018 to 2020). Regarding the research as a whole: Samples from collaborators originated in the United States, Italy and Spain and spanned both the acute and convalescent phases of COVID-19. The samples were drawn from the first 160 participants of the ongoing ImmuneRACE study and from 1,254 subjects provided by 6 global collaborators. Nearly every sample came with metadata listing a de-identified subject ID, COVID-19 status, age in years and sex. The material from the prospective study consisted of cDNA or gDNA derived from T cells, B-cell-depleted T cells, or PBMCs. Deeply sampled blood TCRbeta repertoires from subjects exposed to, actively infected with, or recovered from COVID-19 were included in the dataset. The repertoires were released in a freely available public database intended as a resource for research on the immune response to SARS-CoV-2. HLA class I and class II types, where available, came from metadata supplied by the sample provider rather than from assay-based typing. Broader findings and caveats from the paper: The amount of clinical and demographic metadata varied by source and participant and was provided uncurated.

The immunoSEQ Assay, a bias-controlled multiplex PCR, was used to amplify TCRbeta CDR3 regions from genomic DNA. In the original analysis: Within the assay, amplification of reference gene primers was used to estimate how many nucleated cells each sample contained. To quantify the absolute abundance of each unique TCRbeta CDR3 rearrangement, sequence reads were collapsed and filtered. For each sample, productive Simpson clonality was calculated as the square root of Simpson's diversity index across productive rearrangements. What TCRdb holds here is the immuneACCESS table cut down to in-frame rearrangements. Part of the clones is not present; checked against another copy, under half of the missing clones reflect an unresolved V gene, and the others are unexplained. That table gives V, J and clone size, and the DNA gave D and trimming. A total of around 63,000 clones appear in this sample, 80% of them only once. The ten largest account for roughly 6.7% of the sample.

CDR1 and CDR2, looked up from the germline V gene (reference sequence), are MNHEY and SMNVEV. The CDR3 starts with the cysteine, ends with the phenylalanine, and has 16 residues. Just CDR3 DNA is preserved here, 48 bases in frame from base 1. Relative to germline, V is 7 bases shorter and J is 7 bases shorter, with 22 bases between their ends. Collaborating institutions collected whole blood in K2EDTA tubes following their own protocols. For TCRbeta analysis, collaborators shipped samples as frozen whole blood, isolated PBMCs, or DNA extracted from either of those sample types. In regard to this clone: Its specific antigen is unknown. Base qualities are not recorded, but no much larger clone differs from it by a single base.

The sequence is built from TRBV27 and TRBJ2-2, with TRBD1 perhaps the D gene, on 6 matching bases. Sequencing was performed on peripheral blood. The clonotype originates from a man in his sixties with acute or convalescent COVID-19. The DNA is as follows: TGTGCCAGCAATATACCCAGGGGTGAAAGAGTCGGGGAGCTGTTTTTT. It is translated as CASNIPRGERVGELFF.